A single sample is the source of the 32 T cell receptor beta chains below, sequenced in a study of blood T cell repertoires in COVID-19. Sequencing used immunoSEQ multiplex PCR; TCRdb keeps in-frame clones, though not all of them. The top ten clones hold around 11% of a sample with 190,000 or so clones, roughly 82% of them seen once. The material sequenced was PBMCs or T cells enriched from blood (not recorded which). All receptors derive from a middle-aged man who had recovered from COVID-19.

The chain recombines TRBV5-6 with TRBJ1-2; D is undetermined. This CDR3 comprises 13 residues. Trimming took 1 base from V and 5 from J, leaving 9 bases between them. Germline V gives CDR1 SGHDT, CDR2 YYEEEE. This chain's CDR3 is CASSLNRDYGYTF. In DNA, the CDR3 is TGTGCCAGCAGCTTGAACAGAGATTATGGCTACACCTTC.

The chain is built from TRBV9 and TRBJ2-1; 7 bases line up with TRBD2. Germline-derived CDR1 and CDR2 are SGDLS and YYNGEE. Trimming at V came to 0 bases and at J to 2 bases, leaving 5 bases not matched to a gene. The CDR3 covers 16 residues. CDR3: CASSVGSGLPYNEQFF. The CDR3 nucleotides are TGTGCCAGCAGCGTAGGTAGCGGGTTACCCTACAATGAGCAGTTCTTC.

Only a few counts were recorded for this clone. The CDR3 coding sequence is TGTGCCAGCACACCCGTAGCGGGAGGTCATAATGAGCAGTTCTTC. Translated, it gives CASTPVAGGHNEQFF. The chain links TRBV28 to TRBJ2-1, with 10 positions matching TRBD2. The CDR3 runs 15 residues. Germline assignment: CDR1 MDHEN and CDR2 SYDVKM. The junction had 10 bases not matched to a gene; V was cut back by 7 bases and J by 7 bases.

Only a few counts were recorded for this clone. The chain is built from TRBV12-3 or TRBV12-4 and TRBJ1-1, with 7 bases fitting TRBD1. The CDR3 has 13 residues. The trim removed 0 bases at V and 7 bases at J, leaving 2 bases unmatched. CDR3 coding DNA: TGTGCCAGCAGTTTAGCGACAGGGATTGAAGCTTTCTTT. It yields the protein CASSLATGIEAFF.

This sequence joins TRBV7-9 and TRBJ2-7, with 9 bases fitting TRBD1. CDR3 length: 15 amino acids. Germline loops: CDR1 SEHNR, CDR2 FQNEAQ (reference sequence). V lost 1 base, J lost 3 bases, and 4 bases stayed unmatched. The CDR3 is CASSLVGGQGYEQYV. CDR3 DNA: TGTGCCAGCAGCTTAGTTGGGGGACAGGGCTACGAGCAGTACGTC.

This clone has more than one count but fewer than ten. Written as DNA, the CDR3 is TGCAGCGTTGAAGGGCCCGGCTCAGGGGCTGGAAACACCATATATTTT. It specifies CSVEGPGSGAGNTIYF. The chain is built from TRBV29-1 and TRBJ1-3; tentatively, D is TRBD1 (6 bases). Trimming shortened V by 1 base and J by 2 bases, and 15 bases separated the two germline ends. The V gene's germline CDR1 is SQVTM and CDR2 ANQGSEA. The CDR3 length is 16 residues.

The chain links TRBV4-3 to TRBJ2-1, with a possible D match to TRBD1 (6 bases). V lost 0 bases and J lost 1, with 13 bases in between. The CDR3 runs to 17 residues. CDR1 and CDR2 from the germline V gene are LGHNA and YSLEER. CDR3 DNA: TGCGCCAGCAGCCAAGAAGTGGCTACAGGGTCCTACAATGAGCAGTTCTTC. Its translation: CASSQEVATGSYNEQFF.

The sample holds a few counts of this clone. The rearrangement uses TRBV3-1 (or the pseudogene TRBV3-2) and TRBJ1-3, with D maybe TRBD1 (6 bases). V was pared by 1 base and J by 0 bases, with 16 bases between. The CDR3 spans 18 residues. CDR1 and CDR2 (germline): LGHDT, YNNKEL (reference sequence). The CDR3 protein is CASSQALGHPSSGNTIYF. CDR3 nucleotide sequence: TGTGCCAGCAGCCAAGCCCTGGGACACCCGAGCTCTGGAAACACCATATATTTT.

CDR3 loop: CASRDTGVGSSYEQYF. The DNA of the CDR3 is TGTGCCAGTAGAGATACAGGGGTGGGTAGCTCCTACGAGCAGTACTTC. The chain recombines TRBV19 with TRBJ2-7; 7 bases are a match to TRBD1. J lost 0 bases, V lost 6 bases, and 11 bases had no gene match. The CDR3 is 16 amino acids. The germline V gene encodes CDR1 LNHDA and CDR2 SQIVND (reference sequence).

The genes are TRBV10-3 and TRBJ2-3, with D possibly TRBD1 on 5 matching bases. From germline, CDR1 is ENHRY and CDR2 SYGVKD. This CDR3 has 15 amino acids. The V gene lost 0 bases and the J gene lost 2 bases, with 9 bases spanning the gap. CDR3 nucleotides: TGTGCCATCAGTGAGTCGCCCAGGGACACAGATACGCAGTATTTT. Translation: CAISESPRDTDTQYF.

The chain joins TRBV28 to TRBJ1-2; possibly TRBD1 for D (6 bases). The V end lost 4 bases, the J end lost 8 bases, and 11 bases lay between the germline ends. The CDR3 loop spans 12 amino acids. Germline values: CDR1 MDHEN, CDR2 SYDVKM. CDR3 residues: CASSSGVSGYTF. The CDR3 bases are TGTGCCAGCAGTTCAGGGGTGAGCGGCTACACCTTC.

The genes are TRBV5-6 and TRBJ1-4; 8 bases align to TRBD1. This CDR3 comprises 16 residues. The ends lost 0 bases at V and 5 bases at J; junction bases unmatched: 6. Germline-derived CDR1 and CDR2 are SGHDT and YYEEEE. The CDR3 loop reads CASSLGLTGENEKLFF. The CDR3 DNA follows: TGTGCCAGCAGCTTGGGGCTGACAGGGGAAAATGAAAAACTGTTTTTT.

CDR3 in amino acids: CASERAGYGYTF. CDR3 sequence (DNA): TGTGCCAGCGAGCGGGCTGGCTATGGCTACACCTTC. The chain employs TRBV27 and TRBJ1-2; D uncertain. This CDR3 region has 12 residues. Germline V gene sequence: CDR1 MNHEY, CDR2 SMNVEV (reference sequence). Trimming took 8 bases from V and 4 from J, leaving 11 bases between them.

V is TRBV11-2 and J is TRBJ2-1; no clear D gene. Trimming shortened V by 0 bases and J by 7 bases, and 7 bases separated the two germline ends. Germline V gene sequence: CDR1 SGHAT, CDR2 FQNNGV. The CDR3 extends over 13 amino acids. CDR3 protein: CASSLDRVNEQFF. CDR3 DNA sequence: TGTGCCAGCAGCTTAGATCGGGTTAATGAGCAGTTCTTC. Filled out from reference TRBV11-2 and TRBJ2-1, the complete variable domain reads EAGVAQSPRYKIIEKRQSVAFWCNPISGHATLYWYQQILGQGPKLLIQFQNNGVVDDSQLPKDRFSAERLKGVDSTLKIQPAKLEDSAVYLCASSLDRVNEQFFGPGTRLTVL.

This clone showed up just a few times. The chain couples TRBV21-1 to TRBJ1-2; the tabulated D call, TRBD1, remains unverified against the DNA. TRBV21-1 counts as a pseudogene. This CDR3 comprises 16 residues. CDR3 residues: CASSKSVRKGKYGYTF. The DNA of the CDR3 is TGTGCCAGCAGCAAATCAGTCAGAAAGGGGAAGTATGGCTACACCTTC.

This sequence joins TRBV28 and TRBJ2-2; the D is unclear. Germline CDR1 and CDR2: MDHEN and SYDVKM. The V end was cut by 5 bases, the J end by 6 bases, with 4 bases between. This CDR3 is 11 amino acids long. The CDR3 DNA is TGTGCCAGCAGTCGAGCCGGGGAGCTGTTTTTT. Its protein product is CASSRAGELFF.

The chain carries TRBV19 and TRBJ2-2; a weak D match, TRBD1 (6 bases). Trimming cost V 3 bases and J 7 bases, with 15 bases left between them. Germline CDR1 is LNHDA and CDR2 is SQIVND (reference sequence). This CDR3 has 15 amino acids. The CDR3 loop reads CASSIPGHTNGELFF. The CDR3 coding sequence is TGTGCCAGTAGTATTCCGGGACACACCAACGGGGAGCTGTTTTTT.

This clone was counted only a few times. V is TRBV7-9 and J is TRBJ2-5; no clear D. This CDR3 has 13 residues. With 7 bases removed from V and 5 bases from J, the gap between germline ends came to 14 bases. Germline-derived CDR1 and CDR2 are SEHNR and FQNEAQ (reference sequence). CDR3 DNA: TGTGCCAGCATCCCCCCGGGTCGGGAGACCCAGTACTTC. Residues: CASIPPGRETQYF.

V gene TRBV5-1 combines with J gene TRBJ2-5; a weak D match, TRBD1 (6 bases). The CDR3 is 14 amino acids. Trimming took off 4 bases at V and 3 bases at J, with 13 bases between the two ends. Germline V gives CDR1 SGHRS, CDR2 YFSETQ. The CDR3 DNA sequence: TGCGCCAGCAGCGTTGGACAGCCAGAAGAGACCCAGTACTTC. It codes for CASSVGQPEETQYF.

V and J are TRBV5-4 and TRBJ2-5; 10 nucleotides align to TRBD2. The CDR3 runs to 16 residues. Germline V gives CDR1 SGHNT, CDR2 YYREEE (reference sequence). V was pared by 3 bases and J by 4 bases, with 9 bases of the junction left unmatched. CDR3 in amino acids: CASSYPLAGVRETQYF. The DNA for the CDR3 is TGTGCCAGCAGCTACCCCCTAGCGGGGGTCCGAGAGACCCAGTACTTC.

This clone has ten or more counts. The chain combines TRBV27 with TRBJ2-7; the match to TRBD2 covers 8 bases. This CDR3 region has 15 residues. With V trimmed by 2 bases and J by 2 bases, 5 bases remained unmatched. The germline CDR1 and CDR2 sequences are MNHEY and SMNVEV (reference sequence). The CDR3 is CASSLRPGRAYEQYV. In DNA, the CDR3 is TGTGCCAGCAGTTTACGCCCCGGGAGGGCCTACGAGCAGTACGTC.

The gene calls are TRBV10-3 and TRBJ1-6; D call uncertain. Germline V gene lookup returns CDR1 ENHRY and CDR2 SYGVKD. The V end was cut by 3 bases, the J end by 8 bases, with 11 bases between. The CDR3 runs 14 residues. The CDR3: CAISDPRLYSPLHF. CDR3 nucleotide sequence: TGTGCCATCAGTGACCCTCGACTGTATTCACCCCTCCACTTT.

V and J are TRBV4-3 and TRBJ1-2; D might be TRBD1 (6 bases). The CDR3 consists of 16 residues. Trimming pared 0 bases from V and 4 bases from J, leaving 15 bases between. Germline CDR1 is LGHNA and CDR2 is YSLEER. CDR3 sequence reads: CASSQDPGAVPYGYTF. CDR3 coding DNA: TGCGCCAGCAGCCAAGACCCAGGGGCGGTTCCCTATGGCTACACCTTC.

The chain has TRBV9 and TRBJ2-3, with 7 bases aligning to TRBD1. Per the germline V gene, CDR1 is SGDLS and CDR2 is YYNGEE. V lost 0 bases, J lost 2 bases, and 24 bases stayed unmatched. The CDR3 runs to 22 residues. In nucleotides, the CDR3 is TGTGCCAGCAGCGTAGAGTGCGGGCAACCGTTGATCCCCAGGGGGAACACAGATACGCAGTATTTT. It yields the protein CASSVECGQPLIPRGNTDTQYF. The complete variable domain, with remaining parts taken from reference TRBV9 and TRBJ2-3, reads DSGVTQTPKHLITATGQRVTLRCSPRSGDLSVYWYQQSLDQGLQFLIQYYNGEERAKGNILERFSAQQFPDLHSELNLSSLELGDSALYFCASSVECGQPLIPRGNTDTQYFGPGTRLTVL.

The V gene is TRBV10-3, the J gene TRBJ2-1, with 9 bases lining up with TRBD2. This CDR3 spans 14 amino acids. Germline loops: CDR1 ENHRY, CDR2 SYGVKD. Unmatched junction bases numbered 3, after V lost 4 bases and J lost 5 bases. CDR3 in amino acids: CAISVLAGDNEQFF. The CDR3 DNA sequence: TGTGCCATCAGTGTGTTAGCGGGGGACAATGAGCAGTTCTTC.

The chain combines TRBV7-2 with TRBJ2-4, with D perhaps TRBD1 (5 bases). The V and J ends lost 6 bases and 0 bases respectively, with 9 bases between them. The CDR3 has 14 amino acids. Germline loops: CDR1 SGHTA, CDR2 FQGNSA. CDR3: CASSSGLAKNIQYF. For the CDR3, the DNA is TGTGCCAGCAGTTCAGGGCTAGCCAAAAACATTCAGTACTTC.

The chain employs TRBV28 and TRBJ1-6; perhaps TRBD1 as D (5 bases). The CDR3 extends over 16 amino acids. Germline CDR1 reads MDHEN; CDR2 reads SYDVKM. V shed 8 bases and J shed 7 bases, with 21 bases lying between them. For the CDR3, the DNA is TGTGCCAGCTTCTCACAAGGGGATAAGGGAAATTCACCCCTCCACTTT. This codes for CASFSQGDKGNSPLHF.

The chain combines TRBV6-5 with TRBJ1-2; D perhaps matches TRBD1 (5 bases). V dropped 2 bases and J dropped 10 bases, with 11 bases sitting between them. The length of the CDR3 is 12 residues. Per germline, CDR1 MNHEY and CDR2 SVGAGI. In DNA, the CDR3 is TGTGCCAGCAGTTACCTAACAGGTCCCTACACCTTC. It is translated as CASSYLTGPYTF.

The chain carries TRBV13 and TRBJ2-1, with 9 bases that match TRBD1. Germline V gives CDR1 PRHDT, CDR2 FYEKMQ (reference sequence). J lost 8 bases, V lost 1 base, and 6 bases had no gene match. CDR3 length: 15 amino acids. The CDR3 nucleotides read TGTGCCAGCAGCTTAGTGGGACAGGGAGGGGATGAGCAGTTCTTC. Translating gives CASSLVGQGGDEQFF.

The genes are TRBV7-7 and TRBJ2-2; weak D call: TRBD1 (6 bases). This CDR3 is built from 17 residues. CDR1 is SSHAT and CDR2 is FNYEAQ in the germline V gene (reference sequence). The V and J ends lost 5 bases and 4 bases respectively, with 20 bases between them. This chain's CDR3 is CASSEGVRGIFTGELFF. The CDR3, as DNA: TGTGCCAGCAGCGAGGGGGTTCGGGGTATTTTCACCGGGGAGCTGTTTTTT.

The V and J genes are TRBV5-1 and TRBJ2-5; 7 bases match TRBD1. The germline CDR1 and CDR2 sequences are SGHRS and YFSETQ. The CDR3 is 17 residues long. J lost 5 bases, V lost 0 bases, and 13 bases had no gene match. The CDR3 loop is CASSLEGAPGGWETQYF. The CDR3 DNA follows: TGCGCCAGCAGCTTGGAGGGGGCGCCCGGAGGCTGGGAGACCCAGTACTTC. The full variable domain, in which reference TRBV5-1 and TRBJ2-5 provide the parts outside the CDR3, is KAGVTQTPRYLIKTRGQQVTLSCSPISGHRSVSWYQQTPGQGLQFLFEYFSETQRNKGNFPGRFSGRQFSNSRSEMNVSTLELGDSALYLCASSLEGAPGGWETQYFGPGTRLLVL.

This chain links TRBV5-1 with TRBJ2-3; D is uncertain. This CDR3 is 13 amino acids long. The V end was cut by 5 bases, the J end by 4 bases, with 11 bases between. Germline CDR1 is SGHRS and CDR2 is YFSETQ. CDR3 sequence: CASSREVADTQYF. The DNA of the CDR3 is TGCGCCAGCAGTCGAGAGGTGGCAGATACGCAGTATTTT.